The TCR beta chain described here comes from a study of T-cell memory formation after mild COVID-19. In this sample, this clonotype turned up many times. MiXCR was run by TCRdb on the 5' RACE reads, yielding one entry per CDR3 protein. The sample gives roughly 130,000 distinct CDR3 sequences, about 6% of which show up once; roughly 2% is in the top ten. Deletions cut 2 bases from V and 6 bases from J, with 17 bases between. CDR1 is SGHKS and CDR2 is YYEKEE in the germline V gene (reference sequence). The CDR3 is 15 amino acids. This sequence was found in an adult woman who had mild COVID-19 (a few samples of this study predate the infection). Cell type and time point are not known. V and J are TRBV5-5 and TRBJ1-1, with D perhaps matching TRBD1 (5 bases). Sequences were obtained from PBMCs or a T cell subset sorted from them (not recorded which). CDR3 amino acids: CASSFTSGGGSEAFF. The CDR3 coding sequence is TGTGCCAGCAGCTTTACGTCGGGCGGGGGATCTGAAGCTTTCTTT.